This T cell receptor beta chain appears in the sequencing data of a study of control samples from healthy donors and cancer patients. Clones were sequenced by immunoSEQ multiplex PCR, and TCRdb holds only the in-frame ones, with some missing. The sample holds around 200,000 clones, roughly 94% seen once. Trimming took 3 bases from V and 4 from J, leaving 9 bases between them. The CDR3 contains 14 residues. Per germline, CDR1 SGHVS and CDR2 FNYEAQ. The chain uses TRBV7-6 and TRBJ2-2; D may be TRBD1 (6 bases). Material for sequencing was blood. This TCR derives from a man between 50 and 59 years old in good health. In DNA form, the CDR3 reads TGTGCCAGCAGCTTCGGACAGAGCACCGGGGAGCTGTTTTTT. Amino acid sequence: CASSFGQSTGELFF. The variable domain in full, completed from reference TRBV7-6 and TRBJ2-2, reads GAGVSQSPRYKVTKRGQDVALRCDPISGHVSLYWYRQALGQGPEFLTYFNYEAQQDKSGLPNDRFSAERPEGSISTLTIQRTEQRDSAMYRCASSFGQSTGELFFGEGSRLTVL.